The rows below give T cell receptor beta chains drawn from one sample of a study of shared clonotypes between healthy human individuals. Produced via immunoSEQ multiplex PCR; TCRdb's table is partial and in-frame only. The repertoire holds fewer than 650,000 clones, around 78% seen once, with 12% in the top ten. The sample was PBMCs. The receptor source for this set is a woman between 35 and 50 years old in good health. Some clones in this sample may be carry-over from other donors' samples. Each CDR3 is given with its conserved first and last residue. A D gene is named only where the DNA matches it firmly. Size tells how often a clone was seen (once, few, many) or the class of an expanded clone, and some rows leave it out.

d_call,clone_size,v_call,j_call,cdr3_nt,cdr3_aa
.,.,TRBV6-6,TRBJ2-7,TGTGCCAGCAGTTCTGGGCAGTACTTC,CASSSGQYF
.,.,TRBV5-1,TRBJ1-2,TGCGCCAGCGGGGGCAACTATGGCTACACCTTC,CASGGNYGYTF
TRBD1,.,TRBV4-2,TRBJ2-2,TGTGCCAGCAGCCAAGAGCCGGGACAGAATGCCGGGGAGCTGTTTTTT,CASSQEPGQNAGELFF
.,.,TRBV27,TRBJ2-1,TGTGCCAGCAGTTTATCCCACCCCTCCAATGAGCAGTTCTTC,CASSLSHPSNEQFF
.,few,TRBV4-3,TRBJ2-1,TGCGCCAGCAGCCAAGAAGAGACTATACCCTACAATGAGCAGTTCTTC,CASSQEETIPYNEQFF
.,few,TRBV7-6,TRBJ2-2,TGTGCCAGCAGCTTATTGGGGGGATTTAACACCGGGGAGCTGTTTTTT,CASSLLGGFNTGELFF
TRBD1,.,TRBV28,TRBJ1-2,TGTGCCAGCAGTCCCCGGGACAGAAGTTACTATGGCTACACCTTC,CASSPRDRSYYGYTF
.,once,TRBV10-3,TRBJ2-1,TGTGCCATCAGTGAGTCAGGTACCAATGAGCAGTTCTTC,CAISESGTNEQFF
TRBD2,.,TRBV29-1,TRBJ2-3,TGCAGCGTTGGTAGCGGGAGATCCGCAGATACGCAGTATTTT,CSVGSGRSADTQYF
.,.,TRBV10-3,TRBJ2-5,TGTGCCACCAAGGGTGGGGTGGGGGGAGAGACCCAGTACTTC,CATKGGVGGETQYF
TRBD1,.,TRBV7-3,TRBJ2-1,TGTGCCAGCAGCTTCCGGGGACAGGGCAACGATGAGCAGTTCTTC,CASSFRGQGNDEQFF
TRBD2,.,TRBV4-3,TRBJ2-7,TGCGCCAGCAGCCAAGACTTAGCGGGAGGCACCTACGAGCAGTACTTC,CASSQDLAGGTYEQYF
.,.,TRBV7-8,TRBJ2-1,TGTGCCAGCAGCTTAACCGGGACGCTCTTTCCCGAGCAGTTCTTC,CASSLTGTLFPEQFF
.,.,TRBV6-6,TRBJ1-2,TGTGCCAGCAGTTACTCCCCAGATAACTATGGCTACACCTTC,CASSYSPDNYGYTF
TRBD1,.,TRBV15,TRBJ2-1,TGTGCCACCAGTCCACCCGGGGGACAGGGAAATGAGCAGTTCTTC,CATSPPGGQGNEQFF
.,.,TRBV7-9,TRBJ2-7,TGTGCCAGCAGCTTAAGTCACAGTTCCTACGAGCAGTACTTC,CASSLSHSSYEQYF
.,few,TRBV10-2,TRBJ2-5,TGCGCCAGCAGTGAAGGGCAGTTCCAAGAGACCCAGTACTTC,CASSEGQFQETQYF